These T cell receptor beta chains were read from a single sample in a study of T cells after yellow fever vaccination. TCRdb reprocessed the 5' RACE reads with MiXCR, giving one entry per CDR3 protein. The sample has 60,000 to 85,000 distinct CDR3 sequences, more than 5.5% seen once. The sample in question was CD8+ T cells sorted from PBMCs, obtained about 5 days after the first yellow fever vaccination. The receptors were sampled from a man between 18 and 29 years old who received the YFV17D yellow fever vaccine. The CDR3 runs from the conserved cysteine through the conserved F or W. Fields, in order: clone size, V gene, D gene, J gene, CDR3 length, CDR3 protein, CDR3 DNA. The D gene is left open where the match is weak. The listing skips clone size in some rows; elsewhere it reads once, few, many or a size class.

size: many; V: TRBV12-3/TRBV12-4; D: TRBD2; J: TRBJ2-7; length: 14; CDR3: CASNQGPGGYEQYF; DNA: TGTGCCAGCAACCAAGGGCCGGGAGGGTACGAGCAGTACTTC
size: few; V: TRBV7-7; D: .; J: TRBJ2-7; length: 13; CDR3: CASSLGESYEQYF; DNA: TGTGCCAGCAGCTTAGGGGAATCCTACGAGCAGTACTTC
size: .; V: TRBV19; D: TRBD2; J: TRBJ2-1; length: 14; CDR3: CASSVAGIENEQFF; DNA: TGTGCCAGTAGTGTAGCGGGGATAGAAAATGAGCAGTTCTTC
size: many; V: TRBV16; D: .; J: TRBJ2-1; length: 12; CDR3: CASGTVLYEQFF; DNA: TGTGCCAGCGGGACGGTGCTCTATGAGCAGTTCTTC
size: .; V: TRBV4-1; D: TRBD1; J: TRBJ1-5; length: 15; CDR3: CASSQVTGGNQPQHF; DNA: TGCGCCAGCAGCCAGGTGACAGGGGGAAATCAGCCCCAGCATTTT
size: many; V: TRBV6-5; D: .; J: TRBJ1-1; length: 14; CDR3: CASSFRQENTEAFF; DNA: TGTGCCAGCAGTTTCCGACAGGAGAACACTGAAGCTTTCTTT
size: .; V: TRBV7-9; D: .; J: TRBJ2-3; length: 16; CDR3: CASNHPLQPSTDTQYF; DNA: TGTGCCAGCAACCATCCCCTACAGCCTAGCACAGATACGCAGTATTTT
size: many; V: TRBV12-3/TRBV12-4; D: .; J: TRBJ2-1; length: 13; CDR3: CASSLSSYNEQFF; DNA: TGTGCCAGCAGTTTAAGCAGCTACAATGAGCAGTTCTTC
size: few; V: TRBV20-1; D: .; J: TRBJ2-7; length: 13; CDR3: CSARSRELYEQYF; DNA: TGCAGTGCTAGAAGCCGGGAACTCTACGAGCAGTACTTC
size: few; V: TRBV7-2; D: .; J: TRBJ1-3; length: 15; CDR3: CASSSSGLAGNTIYF; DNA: TGTGCCAGCAGCTCCTCGGGGCTGGCTGGAAACACCATATATTTT
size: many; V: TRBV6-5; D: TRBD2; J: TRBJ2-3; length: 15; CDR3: CASSYSLAGGDTQYF; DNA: TGTGCCAGCAGTTACTCACTAGCGGGGGGAGATACGCAGTATTTT
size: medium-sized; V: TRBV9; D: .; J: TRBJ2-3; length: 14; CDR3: CASSLDSPTDTQYF; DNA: TGTGCCAGCAGCCTAGACTCCCCAACAGATACGCAGTATTTT
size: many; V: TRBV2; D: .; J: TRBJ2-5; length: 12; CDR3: CASRNAQETQYF; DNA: TGTGCCAGCAGAAACGCCCAAGAGACCCAGTACTTC
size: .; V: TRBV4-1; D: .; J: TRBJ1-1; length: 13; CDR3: CASSHGPNTEAFF; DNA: TGCGCCAGCAGCCACGGACCGAACACTGAAGCTTTCTTT
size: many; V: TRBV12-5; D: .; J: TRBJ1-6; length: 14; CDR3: CASAGPGSNSPLHF; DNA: TGTGCTAGTGCGGGGCCGGGAAGCAATTCACCCCTCCACTTT
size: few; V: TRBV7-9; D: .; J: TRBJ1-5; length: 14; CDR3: CASSSGRSNQPQHF; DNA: TGTGCCAGCAGCTCGGGACGGAGCAATCAGCCCCAGCATTTT
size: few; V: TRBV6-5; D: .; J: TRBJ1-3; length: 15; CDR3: CASSYGLSAGNTIYF; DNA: TGTGCCAGCAGTTACGGACTGAGCGCTGGAAACACCATATATTTT
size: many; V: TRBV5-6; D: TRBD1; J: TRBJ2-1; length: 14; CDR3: CASSQGQAYNEQFF; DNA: TGTGCCAGCAGCCAGGGACAGGCTTACAATGAGCAGTTCTTC
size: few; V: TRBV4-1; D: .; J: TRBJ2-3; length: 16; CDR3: CASSQRGSTSTDTQYF; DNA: TGCGCCAGCAGCCAACGCGGGTCCACTAGCACAGATACGCAGTATTTT
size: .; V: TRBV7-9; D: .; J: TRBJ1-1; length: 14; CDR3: CASWADRINTEAFF; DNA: TGTGCCAGTTGGGCTGACAGAATAAACACTGAAGCTTTCTTT
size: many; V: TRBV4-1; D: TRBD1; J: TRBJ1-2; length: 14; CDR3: CASSQGGQWGGYTF; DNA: TGCGCCAGCAGCCAAGGGGGACAGTGGGGTGGCTACACCTTC
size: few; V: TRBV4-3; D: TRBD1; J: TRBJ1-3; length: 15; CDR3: CASSQDPGGSGSIYF; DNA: TGCGCCAGCAGCCAAGATCCAGGGGGGTCTGGGTCCATATATTTT
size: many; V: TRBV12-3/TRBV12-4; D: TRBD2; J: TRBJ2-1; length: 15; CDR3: CASSFEGTRYNEQFF; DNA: TGTGCCAGCAGTTTCGAGGGGACTAGATACAATGAGCAGTTCTTC
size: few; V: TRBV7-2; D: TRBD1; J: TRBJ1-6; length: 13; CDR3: CASTTGVYSPLHF; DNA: TGTGCCAGCACGACAGGGGTATATTCACCCCTCCACTTT
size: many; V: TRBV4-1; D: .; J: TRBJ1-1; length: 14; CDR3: CASSPVGGGTEAFF; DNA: TGCGCCAGCAGCCCAGTGGGAGGGGGCACTGAAGCTTTCTTT
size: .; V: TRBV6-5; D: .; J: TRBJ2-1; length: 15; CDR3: CASSYSTQAVYEQFF; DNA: TGTGCCAGCAGTTACTCGACTCAGGCGGTCTATGAGCAGTTCTTC
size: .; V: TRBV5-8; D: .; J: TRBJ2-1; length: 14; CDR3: CASSLGARYNEQFF; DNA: TGTGCCAGCAGTCTGGGGGCTCGATACAATGAGCAGTTCTTC
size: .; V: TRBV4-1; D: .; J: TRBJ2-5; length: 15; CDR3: CASSQAVRAPETQYF; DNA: TGCGCCAGCAGCCAAGCAGTAAGGGCCCCGGAGACCCAGTACTTC
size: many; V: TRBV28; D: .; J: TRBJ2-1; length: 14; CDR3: CASSLLDAANEQFF; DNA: TGTGCCAGCAGTTTATTGGACGCGGCCAATGAGCAGTTCTTC
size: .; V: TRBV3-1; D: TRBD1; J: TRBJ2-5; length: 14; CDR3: CASSPGQGRETQYF; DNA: TGTGCCAGCAGCCCCGGACAGGGTCGGGAGACCCAGTACTTC